The source of this T cell receptor beta chain is a study of shared clonotypes between healthy human individuals. Donors were healthy HIV-negative adults without recent acute infections or vaccinations. For genomic DNA, unsorted samples relied on tens of millions of PBMCs. The CDR3 runs 13 residues. Deletions cut 3 bases from V and 7 bases from J, with 9 bases between. Germline CDR1 reads PRHDT; CDR2 reads FYEKMQ (reference sequence). Libraries were prepared by immunoSEQ multiplex PCR; TCRdb keeps only in-frame clonotypes and omits some of them. The sample shows approximately 470,000 clones, around four fifths of them seen only once.

The TCR sequence derives from a woman between 35 and 50 years old in good health. Some clones in this sample may be carry-over from other donors' samples. Sequencing used PBMCs. V is TRBV13 and J is TRBJ2-2; D is ambiguous. CDR3 loop: CASSFSNIGELFF. The CDR3, as DNA: TGTGCCAGCAGCTTCTCGAATATCGGGGAGCTGTTTTTT.